This T cell receptor (beta chain) was found in a study of shared clonotypes between healthy human individuals. All the donors were Caucasian adults who lived in Nashville, Tennessee. Using immunoSEQ multiplex PCR, the repertoire was profiled, and TCRdb retains in-frame clones only, with some absent. This sample has around 330,000 clones, with over 65% found just once. The origin of this receptor is a man aged 25 to 40 in good health. The sample comprised memory CD4+ T cells sorted from blood. Subset in this sample: CD45RA-negative fraction.

CDR3 amino acids: CAWRTSDSPLHF. The CDR3 DNA reads TGTGCCTGGAGAACGTCGGATTCACCCCTCCACTTT. This chain connects TRBV30 to TRBJ1-6, with D hard to call. CDR1 and CDR2 (germline): GTSNPN, SVGIG (reference sequence). There are 12 residues in the CDR3. The V end lost 3 bases, the J end lost 8 bases, and 8 bases lay between the germline ends. Using reference TRBV30 and TRBJ1-6 for the parts outside the CDR3, the full variable domain is SQTIHQWPATLVQPVGSPLSLECTVEGTSNPNLYWYRQAAGRGLQLLFYSVGIGQISSEVPQNLSASRPQDRQFILSSKKLLLSDSGFYLCAWRTSDSPLHFGNGTRLTVT.